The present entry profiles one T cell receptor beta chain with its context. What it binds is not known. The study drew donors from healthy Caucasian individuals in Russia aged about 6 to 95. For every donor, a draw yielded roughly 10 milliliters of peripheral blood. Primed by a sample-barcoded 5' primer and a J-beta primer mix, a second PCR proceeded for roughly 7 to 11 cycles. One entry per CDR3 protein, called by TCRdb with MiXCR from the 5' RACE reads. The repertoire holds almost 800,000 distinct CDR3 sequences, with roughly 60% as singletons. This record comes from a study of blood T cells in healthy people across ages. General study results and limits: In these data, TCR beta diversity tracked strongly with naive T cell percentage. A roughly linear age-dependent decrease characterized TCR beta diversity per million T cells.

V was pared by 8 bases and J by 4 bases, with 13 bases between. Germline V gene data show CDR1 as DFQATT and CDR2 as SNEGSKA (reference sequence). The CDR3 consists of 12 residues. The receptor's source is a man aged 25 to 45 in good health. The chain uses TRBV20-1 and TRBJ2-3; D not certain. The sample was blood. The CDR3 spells CSCHASSDTQYF. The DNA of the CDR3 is TGCAGTTGCCATGCGAGCTCAGATACGCAGTATTTT.